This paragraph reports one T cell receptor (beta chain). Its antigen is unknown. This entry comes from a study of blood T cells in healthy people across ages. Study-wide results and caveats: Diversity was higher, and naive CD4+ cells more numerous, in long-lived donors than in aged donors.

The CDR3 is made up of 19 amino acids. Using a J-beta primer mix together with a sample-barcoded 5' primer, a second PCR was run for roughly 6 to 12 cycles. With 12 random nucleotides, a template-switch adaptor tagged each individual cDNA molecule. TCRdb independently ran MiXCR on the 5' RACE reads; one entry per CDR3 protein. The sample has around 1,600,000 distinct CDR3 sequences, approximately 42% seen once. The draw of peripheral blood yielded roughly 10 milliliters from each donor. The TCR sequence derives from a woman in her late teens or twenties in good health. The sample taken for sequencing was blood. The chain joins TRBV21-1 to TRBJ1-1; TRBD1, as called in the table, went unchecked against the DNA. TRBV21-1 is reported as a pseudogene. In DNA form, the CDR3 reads TGTGCCAGCAGAGTTCCTTTGTCTAGGGACAGCCCTCTGAACACTGAAGCTTTCTTT. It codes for CASRVPLSRDSPLNTEAFF.